This T cell receptor (beta chain) was identified in a study of OX40 agonist ivuxolimab in advanced cancers. Looking at the study overall: Ivuxolimab was delivered to patients intravenously every 2 weeks at doses spanning 0.01 to 10 mg/kg. One patient with hepatocellular carcinoma and two with cutaneous melanoma, three in all, had partial responses.

Sequencing was performed with immunoSEQ multiplex PCR; in TCRdb, only in-frame clones are kept and a portion is missing. The sample lists approximately 50,000 clones, more than 75% occurring once. This clone has just a few counts. The antigen remains undetermined. Germline lookup yields CDR1 MNHEY and CDR2 SMNVEV (reference sequence). V lost 7 bases to trimming and J lost 5 bases, with 24 bases between them. The CDR3 loop spans 17 amino acids. General study findings and limits: Among T cells, CD8+ cells averaged more expanded clones than CD4+ cells.

The sequence was obtained from an adult with an advanced solid tumor such as melanoma, head and neck, liver or kidney cancer. The sequencing used CD4+ or CD8+ T cells sorted from blood, collected in a trial of the OX40 agonist ivuxolimab. The J gene is TRBJ2-1, the V gene TRBV27; no clear D gene. CDR3 bases: TGTGCCAGCAAAAGTATTTTTAACCTTAACAGAGACAATGAGCAGTTCTTC. This gives the protein CASKSIFNLNRDNEQFF.